These T cell receptor beta chains were read from a single sample in a study of T cell responses to AZD1222 COVID-19 vaccine. This table comes from immunoSEQ multiplex PCR, and its TCRdb copy is limited to in-frame clones, with some not included. The repertoire holds approximately 140,000 clones, with 92% as singletons. The input for sequencing was peripheral blood, taken 28 days after the second AZD1222 dose. The receptors were gathered from an adult who received the AZD1222 COVID-19 vaccine. Each CDR3 is given with its conserved first and last residue. The order of the fields is J gene, clone size, V gene, D gene, CDR3 DNA, CDR3 protein. D genes are given only for firm matches. Some rows mark clone size as missing; the rest say once, few, many or name a class of expanded clone.

TRBJ2-7 few TRBV28 . TGTGCCAGCAGTTTGCGGCCCTACGAGCAGTACTTC CASSLRPYEQYF
TRBJ2-1 . TRBV5-1 . TGCGCCAGCAGCTTACCGGAAGGGGGCTCCTACAATGAGCAGTTCTTC CASSLPEGGSYNEQFF
TRBJ1-1 . TRBV7-9 . TGTGCGATGTTAGCTTCTAGGAGTACTGAAGCTTTCTTT CAMLASRSTEAFF
TRBJ2-7 . TRBV28 . TGTGCCAGCCAGACCAGGGGTCCCTACGAGCAGTACTTC CASQTRGPYEQYF
TRBJ2-7 once TRBV18 . TGTGCCAGCTCACCATCCGGACAGAACGAGCAGTACTTC CASSPSGQNEQYF
TRBJ2-7 once TRBV9 TRBD2 TGTGCCAGCAGCGTAGGTAGCGGGAGTTCAGGCGAGCAGTACTTC CASSVGSGSSGEQYF
TRBJ2-7 . TRBV13 TRBD2 TGTGCCAGCAGCCCCCAGGGACTAGCGGGAGGATACGAGCAGTACTTC CASSPQGLAGGYEQYF
TRBJ1-2 . TRBV27 . TGTGCCAGCAGTTTATATGGGGGCAGAAACTATGGCTACACCTTC CASSLYGGRNYGYTF
TRBJ1-2 . TRBV23-1 . TGCGCCAGCAGTCACCCAGTGCATCCCACCCCAAGGAGAAATGGCTACACCTTC CASSHPVHPTPRRNGYTF
TRBJ2-7 once TRBV5-6 TRBD2 TGTGCCAGCAGCTTAAAGCCCGTGGGGCTAGCGGGATTGGAGCAGTACTTC CASSLKPVGLAGLEQYF
TRBJ2-2 . TRBV24-1 . TGTGCCACCAGTGATTTCGGGCAGAACACCGGGGAGCTGTTTTTT CATSDFGQNTGELFF
TRBJ1-2 . TRBV7-9 . TGTGCCAGCAGCCTACGCAGGGGAATAGGTGGCTACACCTTC CASSLRRGIGGYTF
TRBJ2-7 . TRBV7-9 . TGTGCCAGCAGCTTAAACGGGGTCTCCTACGAGCAGTACTTC CASSLNGVSYEQYF
TRBJ1-6 . TRBV2 . TGTGCCAGCAGTTATGGACAGATTAATTCACCCCTCCACTTT CASSYGQINSPLHF
TRBJ1-3 once TRBV28 . TGTGCCAGCAGTCTCCCACACTCTGGAAACACCATATATTTT CASSLPHSGNTIYF
TRBJ2-7 . TRBV20-1 TRBD2 TGCAGTGCTAGTGGGCGGGGGGGCTACGAGCAGTACTTC CSASGRGGYEQYF
TRBJ2-7 once TRBV28 . TGTGCCAGCAAAACAGCCGCTGGCGGATGGTACGAGCAGTACTTC CASKTAAGGWYEQYF
TRBJ1-6 few TRBV27 . TGTGCCAGCAGTTTATACGGGGGACTAAAAAATTCACCCCTCCACTTT CASSLYGGLKNSPLHF
TRBJ2-7 . TRBV11-2 . TGTGCCAGCAGCTTAGATCCGCCGGGAAATGGCTACGAGCAGTACTTC CASSLDPPGNGYEQYF
TRBJ1-6 . TRBV20-1 . TGCAGTGCTAGTTCTCAGTATAATTCACCCCTCCACTTT CSASSQYNSPLHF
TRBJ1-5 . TRBV5-1 TRBD1 TGCGCCAGCAGCTTGGCTGGACAGGGACATCAGCCCCAGCATTTT CASSLAGQGHQPQHF
TRBJ2-7 . TRBV3-1/TRBV3-2 . TGTGCCAGCAGCCAGGCTTTGTACGAGCAGTACTTC CASSQALYEQYF
TRBJ2-7 . TRBV5-1 . TGCGCCAGCAGCCCCCGGGAAGGGCGGGCGGCCTACGAGCAGTACTTC CASSPREGRAAYEQYF
TRBJ1-3 . TRBV13 . TGTGCCAGCAGCTCCCTTGACAGGAGAAACACCATATATTTT CASSSLDRRNTIYF
TRBJ1-2 once TRBV27 . TGTGCCAGCAGTCGGGGGGGCGGCTATGGCTACACCTTC CASSRGGGYGYTF
TRBJ1-1 . TRBV21-1 . TGTGCCAGCAGCAAATTTCCGACAGGGCTGTACACTGAAGCTTTCTTT CASSKFPTGLYTEAFF
TRBJ1-2 once TRBV9 TRBD1 TGTGCCAGCAGCCCCTTAGACAGGGGGGCCCCAAACTATGGCTACACCTTC CASSPLDRGAPNYGYTF
TRBJ2-7 . TRBV20-1 TRBD1 TGCAGTGCTATTGACAGGGCCATCGAGCAGTACTTC CSAIDRAIEQYF
TRBJ2-1 . TRBV4-1 . TGCGCCAGCAGCCAAGAGGGTAACCAGGATGGGTACAATGAGCAGTTCTTC CASSQEGNQDGYNEQFF
TRBJ1-1 . TRBV12-3/TRBV12-4 . TGTGCCAGCAGTTTGATGGATGACACTGAAGCTTTCTTT CASSLMDDTEAFF
TRBJ2-2 . TRBV21-1 . TGTGCCAGCAGCAACCCATCAACCGGGGAGCTGTTTTTT CASSNPSTGELFF
TRBJ2-2 . TRBV3-1/TRBV3-2 TRBD2 TGTGCCAGCAGCCACCGGTCACTAGCGGGAAACACCGGGGAGCTGTTTTTT CASSHRSLAGNTGELFF
TRBJ1-3 . TRBV7-6 . TGTGCCAGCAGTTTCACCTCTGGAAACACCATATATTTT CASSFTSGNTIYF
TRBJ2-7 . TRBV6-5 . TGTGCCAGCACAAAAGGGAGCCGGCAGTACTTC CASTKGSRQYF
TRBJ1-5 . TRBV10-3 TRBD1 TGTGCCATCAGTGAATCGACAGGGAACAATCAGCCCCAGCATTTT CAISESTGNNQPQHF
TRBJ2-1 . TRBV5-5 TRBD2 TGTGCCAGCAGCTTCCACTTAGCGGGAGAAGAGCAGTTCTTC CASSFHLAGEEQFF
TRBJ1-2 . TRBV4-1 TRBD1 TGCGCCAGCAGCCAAGCCTTCGAGGGGACAGGAGATGGCTACACCTTC CASSQAFEGTGDGYTF
TRBJ1-4 . TRBV28 . TGTGCCAGCACTCCCCTACCTGCAGGTAATGAAAAACTGTTTTTT CASTPLPAGNEKLFF
TRBJ2-7 . TRBV24-1 TRBD2 TGTGCCACCAGTGATTTGTATAAGAGCGGGGTGGCCCACGAGCAGTACTTC CATSDLYKSGVAHEQYF
TRBJ1-2 . TRBV19 TRBD1 TGTGCCAGTTCTCCCGGGACAGGGGGCGCCGACTATGGCTACACCTTC CASSPGTGGADYGYTF
TRBJ1-2 . TRBV27 . TGTGCCAGCAGTTCAAACTATGGCTACACCTTC CASSSNYGYTF
TRBJ2-1 . TRBV9 . TGTGCCAGCAGCGTCCGGGGACACGCCACTCACAATGAGCAGTTCTTC CASSVRGHATHNEQFF
TRBJ1-1 . TRBV29-1 . TGCAGCGTTGAATTTTCGGAGAACACTGAAGCTTTCTTT CSVEFSENTEAFF
TRBJ2-2 . TRBV27 TRBD2 TGTGCCAGCAATCCCTTGGTAGCGGGAACCGGGGAGCTGTTTTTT CASNPLVAGTGELFF
TRBJ2-2 . TRBV7-9 . TGTGCCAGCAGCCTACAGGGTCTCACCGGGGAGCTGTTTTTT CASSLQGLTGELFF
TRBJ2-1 . TRBV10-1 . TGCGCCAGCACCAGTGGTAGCTCCTACAATGAGCAGTTCTTC CASTSGSSYNEQFF
TRBJ2-1 . TRBV4-1 . TGCGCCAGCAGCCAAAGACAGGCCGGAGAGCAGTTCTTC CASSQRQAGEQFF
TRBJ2-7 . TRBV6-7 TRBD2 TGTGCCACCGGGGGAGGGTCGGGCTCCTACGAGCAGTACTTC CATGGGSGSYEQYF
TRBJ2-1 once TRBV11-2 . TGTGCCAGCAGCTCGGGTGGGGGGTTCTCAGGCGAGCAGTTCTTC CASSSGGGFSGEQFF